This TCR beta chain was identified in a study of T cell responses to AZD1222 COVID-19 vaccine. Findings and caveats of the study: Unmutated variant regions reportedly attract nearly half of all spike-specific TCRs. Repertoires were obtained solely post-peak T cell response. In a largely white British group with more females than males, clonal diversity was possibly underestimated.

Assay: immunoSEQ multiplex PCR; the TCRdb copy retains only in-frame clones and omits some. In the table there are about 120,000 clones, over 75% of which are singletons. Points on this clone: Its specificity is unknown.

CDR3 size: 13 residues. CDR1 is MNHNY, CDR2 SVGAGI, per germline (reference sequence). V lost 5 bases and J 13 bases, leaving 20 bases between the germline ends. The sequence derives from an adult in good health. Sequencing was performed on peripheral blood, taken on day 0 of AZD1222 vaccination. The rearrangement joins TRBV6-6 to TRBJ1-2, with D possibly TRBD1 on 6 matching bases. CDR3 in DNA: TGTGCCAGCAGTAAACGCCCGGGACACCCCTCCACCTTC. Translating it yields CASSKRPGHPSTF.